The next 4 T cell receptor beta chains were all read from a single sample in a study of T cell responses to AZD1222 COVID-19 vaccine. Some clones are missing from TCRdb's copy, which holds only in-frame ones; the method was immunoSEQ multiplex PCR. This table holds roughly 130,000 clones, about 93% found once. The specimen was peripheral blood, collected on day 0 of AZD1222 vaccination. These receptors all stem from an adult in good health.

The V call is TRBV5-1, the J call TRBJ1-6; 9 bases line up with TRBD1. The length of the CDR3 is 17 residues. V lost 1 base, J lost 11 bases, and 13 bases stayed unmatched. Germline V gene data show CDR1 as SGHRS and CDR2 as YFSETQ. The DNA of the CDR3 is TGCGCCAGCAGCTTGTGGGGACAGGGACCAGGGAGCCCACCCCTCCACTTT. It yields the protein CASSLWGQGPGSPPLHF.

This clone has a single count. The DNA of the CDR3 is TGTGCCAGCCGGACTGGGCAGGGCTCAGGCGAGCAGTACTTC. This codes for CASRTGQGSGEQYF. The chain carries TRBV28 and TRBJ2-7; possibly TRBD1 or TRBD2 for D (5 bases each). Germline lookup yields CDR1 MDHEN and CDR2 SYDVKM. V lost 8 bases to trimming and J lost 6 bases, with 20 bases between them. The CDR3 is 14 amino acids.

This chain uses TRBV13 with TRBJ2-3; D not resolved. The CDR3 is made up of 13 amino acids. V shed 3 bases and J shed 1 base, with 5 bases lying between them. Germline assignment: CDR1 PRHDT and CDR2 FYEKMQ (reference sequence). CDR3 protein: CASSLGRTDTQYF. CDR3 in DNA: TGTGCCAGCAGCTTGGGTCGCACAGATACGCAGTATTTT.

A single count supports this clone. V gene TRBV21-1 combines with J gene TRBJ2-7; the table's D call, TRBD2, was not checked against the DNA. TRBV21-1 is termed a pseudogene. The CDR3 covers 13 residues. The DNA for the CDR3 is TGTGCCAGCAGCAAACCTCGCGGCTACGAGCAGTACTTC. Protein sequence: CASSKPRGYEQYF.